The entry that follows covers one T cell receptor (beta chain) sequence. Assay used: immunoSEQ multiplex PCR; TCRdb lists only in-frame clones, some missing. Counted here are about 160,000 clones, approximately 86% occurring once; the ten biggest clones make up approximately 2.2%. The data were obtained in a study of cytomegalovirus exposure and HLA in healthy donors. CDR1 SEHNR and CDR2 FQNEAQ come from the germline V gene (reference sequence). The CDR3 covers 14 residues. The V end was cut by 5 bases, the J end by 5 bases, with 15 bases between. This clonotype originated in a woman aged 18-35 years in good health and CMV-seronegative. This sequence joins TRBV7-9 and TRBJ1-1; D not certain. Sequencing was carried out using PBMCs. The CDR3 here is CASSPGSPVTEAFF. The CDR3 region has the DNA TGTGCCAGCAGCCCCGGGTCCCCCGTGACTGAAGCTTTCTTT.